The 7 T cell receptor beta chains given below trace back to one sample, sequenced in a study of T cells after yellow fever vaccination. MiXCR was run by TCRdb on the 5' RACE reads, yielding one entry per CDR3 protein. Among 500,000 to 550,000 distinct CDR3 sequences listed, 21% were seen once. Sample: PBMCs, taken 20 to 25 days after the first yellow fever vaccination. These receptors were taken from a man between 18 and 35 years old who received the YFV17D yellow fever vaccine.

This chain uses TRBV5-1 with TRBJ2-3; D possibly corresponds to TRBD1 (6 bases). Trimming took 0 bases from V and 3 from J, leaving 11 bases between them. Germline loops: CDR1 SGHRS, CDR2 YFSETQ. The length of the CDR3 is 15 residues. CDR3 in DNA: TGCGCCAGCAGCTTGGTGGGGACACCGACAGATACGCAGTATTTT. This encodes CASSLVGTPTDTQYF.

For this clonotype: The junction departs from the called germline gene at one end, perhaps through a read error. V usage is TRBV20-1 and J usage is TRBJ2-7, with 12 bases aligning to TRBD2. Germline V gene lookup returns CDR1 DFQATT and CDR2 SNEGSKA (reference sequence). The CDR3 has 13 amino acids. CDR3 sequence reads: CSSSGRGSYEQYF. The CDR3 DNA sequence: TGCAGTTCTAGCGGGAGGGGATCCTACGAGCAGTACTTC.

This clonotype was found a few times. The chain links TRBV10-3 to TRBJ1-4; weak D call: TRBD1 (5 bases). Germline CDR1 is ENHRY and CDR2 is SYGVKD. V lost 4 bases, J lost 3 bases, and 12 bases lay in between. The CDR3 contains 15 residues. The chain's CDR3 is CAISARDVANEKLFF. The CDR3 nucleotides read TGTGCCATCAGTGCCCGGGACGTAGCTAATGAAAAACTGTTTTTT.

This clonotype has only a few counts. The chain carries TRBV13 and TRBJ2-7; 10 bases line up with TRBD2. Looked up from germline, CDR1 is PRHDT and CDR2 is FYEKMQ (reference sequence). The CDR3 sequence is 15 residues long. Losses at the gene ends were 3 bases for V and 6 bases for J; bases not matched to a gene: 8. The CDR3 sequence: CASSFSAGGYVEQYF. CDR3 nucleotide sequence: TGTGCCAGCAGCTTCTCAGCGGGGGGGTATGTCGAGCAGTACTTC. Variable domain in full (rest from reference TRBV13 and TRBJ2-7): AAGVIQSPRHLIKEKRETATLKCYPIPRHDTVYWYQQGPGQDPQFLISFYEKMQSDKGSIPDRFSAQQFSDYHSELNMSSLELGDSALYFCASSFSAGGYVEQYFGPGTRLTVT.

The chain recombines TRBV5-1 with TRBJ2-3; D may be TRBD1 or TRBD2 (7 bases each). The V and J ends lost 7 bases and 5 bases respectively, with 17 bases between them. CDR1 SGHRS and CDR2 YFSETQ come from the germline V gene. CDR3 size: 14 residues. The CDR3 DNA reads TGCGCCAGCGGCCAGGGGGGGATGATAGATACGCAGTATTTT. This encodes CASGQGGMIDTQYF.

The gene calls are TRBV7-6 and TRBJ2-1, with 9 bases aligning to TRBD2. The CDR3 runs 16 residues. Germline V gene lookup returns CDR1 SGHVS and CDR2 FNYEAQ. J lost 5 bases, V lost 1 base, and 6 bases had no gene match. Written as DNA, the CDR3 is TGTGCCAGCAGCTTAGTTTTAGCGGGGGTTGACAATGAGCAGTTCTTC. Protein product: CASSLVLAGVDNEQFF.

This clonotype was seen ten or more times. This rearrangement joins TRBV3-1 to TRBJ1-2; D is perhaps TRBD1 (5 bases). The CDR3 has 12 amino acids. CDR1 and CDR2 (germline): LGHDT, YNNKEL (reference sequence). Deletions cut 0 bases from V and 13 bases from J, with 12 bases between. The CDR3 region is CASSQDTAGFTF. DNA for the CDR3: TGTGCCAGCAGCCAAGATACGGCAGGGTTCACCTTC.